The rows below give T cell receptor beta chains drawn from one sample of a study of blood T cell repertoires in COVID-19. The method was immunoSEQ multiplex PCR; TCRdb's version includes in-frame clones alone and lacks a portion of them. The table records 60,000 to 65,000 clones, approximately 80% of them present only once. The sample was peripheral blood. Receptor source: a man aged 50-60 years with COVID-19, enrolled during active disease. The CDR3 runs from the conserved cysteine through the conserved F or W. Each record gives: V gene, clone size, D gene, J gene, CDR3 DNA, CDR3 protein. A D gene is named only where the DNA matches it firmly. A clone size is listed for some rows: how often the clone was seen (once, few, many), or a class if it is expanded.

TRBV14,-,-,TRBJ2-2,TGTGCCAGCAGCCTTCCTGGTGGAGCGAACACCGGGGAGCTGTTTTTT,CASSLPGGANTGELFF
TRBV28,-,-,TRBJ2-5,TGTGCCAGCAGTCGGGGGTATATCCCCAGGGAGACCCAGTACTTC,CASSRGYIPRETQYF
TRBV29-1,many,TRBD1,TRBJ2-7,TGCAGCGTTGAGCCGGGACAGGGAAACGAGCAGTACTTC,CSVEPGQGNEQYF
TRBV9,few,-,TRBJ1-6,TGTGCCAGCAGCGTAGATTCAGGGTACGGTTCACCCCTCCACTTT,CASSVDSGYGSPLHF
TRBV6-5,-,-,TRBJ2-3,TGTGCCAGCGAGAATATCGGCACAGATACGCAGTATTTT,CASENIGTDTQYF
TRBV2,-,-,TRBJ2-5,TGTGCCAGCAGTGAATCGCCGGGAGTAGGAGAGACCCAGTACTTC,CASSESPGVGETQYF
TRBV28,-,TRBD2,TRBJ2-3,TGTGCCAGCAGTTTAATCTCGAGCGGGAGGTACGTGTATTTT,CASSLISSGRYVYF
TRBV19,-,-,TRBJ2-2,TGTGCCAGTAGTAGCTTCAGGGGCACCGGGGAGCTGTTTTTT,CASSSFRGTGELFF
TRBV11-2,-,TRBD1,TRBJ1-1,TGTGCCAGCAGCCACGGACAGGGGGCAACTGAAGCTTTCTTT,CASSHGQGATEAFF
TRBV28,once,TRBD2,TRBJ2-7,TGTGCCAGCAGTCCGTTAGCGGGATTGAGCTCCTACGAGCAGTACTTC,CASSPLAGLSSYEQYF
TRBV6-5,-,TRBD1,TRBJ1-1,TGTGCCAGCAGCGACAGGGAGAACACTGAAGCTTTCTTT,CASSDRENTEAFF
TRBV7-9,-,-,TRBJ1-1,TGTGCCAGCAGCTTAGGGGGGGTCTCTCGGGCTTTCTTT,CASSLGGVSRAFF